This TCR beta chain was found in a study of blood T cell repertoires in COVID-19. V was clipped by 5 bases and J by 7 bases, with 24 bases between them. The CDR3 contains 17 residues. Germline V gene sequence: CDR1 MDHEN, CDR2 SYDVKM. Authors' data handling: Reference gene primer amplification in the assay estimated nucleated cell counts. TCRdb's copy holds only in-frame clones and misses some; the assay was immunoSEQ multiplex PCR. V and J calls and clone size are as listed in that table; D and trimming were resolved from the DNA. This table holds about 380,000 clones, around 85% found once. The chain couples TRBV28 to TRBJ1-5; no clear D gene. What was sequenced was peripheral blood. The clonotype comes from a woman aged 18-29 years with acute or convalescent COVID-19. DNA for the CDR3: TGTGCCAGCAGTCCCCGGTACGGGGAATGGCAAGGACAGCCCCAGCATTTT. It specifies CASSPRYGEWQGQPQHF.